The rows below give T cell receptor beta chains drawn from one sample of a study of OX40 agonist ivuxolimab in advanced cancers. Here immunoSEQ multiplex PCR was the method, and the copy in TCRdb shows in-frame clones only, minus some. The sample holds 77,000 or so clones, 80% to 95% seen once. This sample comprised CD4+ or CD8+ T cells sorted from blood, obtained in a trial of the OX40 agonist ivuxolimab. The receptors originated from an adult with an advanced solid tumor such as melanoma, head and neck, liver or kidney cancer. CDR3s include the opening cysteine and the closing phenylalanine or tryptophan.

v_call	cdr3_length	j_call	cdr3_aa
TRBV4-2	15	TRBJ2-7	CASTLQGDNGYEQYF
TRBV28	15	TRBJ1-2	CASTPGSAGDNGYTF
TRBV28	16	TRBJ1-3	CASLPGTAFSGNTIYF
TRBV6-5	15	TRBJ2-2	CASSYSRTNTGELFF
TRBV10-3	17	TRBJ1-5	CAISDTRAEDDNQPQHF
TRBV10-1	17	TRBJ1-6	CASSASGGDSYNSPLHF
TRBV5-4	14	TRBJ1-4	CASSLDRWDEKLFF
TRBV5-1	16	TRBJ2-7	CASSLFLAAQSYEQYF
TRBV28	19	TRBJ2-1	CASIGLWGTLGPSYNEQFF
TRBV11-3	14	TRBJ2-1	CASSLSGPYNEQFF
TRBV4-2	16	TRBJ1-1	CASSQEIRGIDTEAFF
TRBV27	14	TRBJ1-2	CASRHRGPTRGYTF
TRBV6-5	14	TRBJ1-6	CASSRDGSNSPLHF
TRBV12-5	17	TRBJ2-2	CASGLGLAGGITGELFF
TRBV19	17	TRBJ2-3	CASSIGHLTTQGNTQYF
TRBV5-6	14	TRBJ2-5	CASSLFWAYETQYF
TRBV19	17	TRBJ1-4	CASSIRDRGRTNEKLFF
TRBV28	11	TRBJ1-2	CASSLNYGYTF
TRBV10-3	15	TRBJ2-2	CAISDDSPNTGELFF
TRBV21-1	18	TRBJ2-1	CASSKSRRREKLDNEQFF
TRBV7-8	11	TRBJ1-4	CASTFDRELFF
TRBV5-1	14	TRBJ1-2	CASSPAGQEEGYTF
TRBV5-1	14	TRBJ1-2	CASSLGGSFYGYTF